Shown below are 23 T cell receptor beta chains from a single sample sequenced in a study of long-term antiretroviral therapy in people with HIV. Sequencing relied on immunoSEQ assay v3.0, run at survey level. The repertoire was sequenced with immunoSEQ multiplex PCR; TCRdb's copy has only in-frame clones and lacks some. The sample holds around 28,000 clones, roughly 86% seen once. The material sequenced was unsorted PBMCs, taken 0.8 years after starting antiretroviral therapy. The receptors were gathered from a woman aged 25-40 years with HIV.

The chain carries TRBV28 and TRBJ1-5; D is uncertain. Per germline, CDR1 MDHEN and CDR2 SYDVKM. The ends were cut back, 10 bases at V and 6 bases at J, with 10 bases in the middle. The CDR3 sequence is 11 residues long. CDR3 coding DNA: TGTGCCACCCAATCATTTCAGCCCCAGCATTTT. Its translation: CATQSFQPQHF.

DNA for the CDR3: TGTGCCAGCAGTGAACCGCTCTGGGCTTACAATGAGCAGTTCTTC. Encoded protein: CASSEPLWAYNEQFF. The rearrangement uses TRBV6-1 and TRBJ2-1; D ambiguous. This CDR3 is 15 amino acids long. V dropped 2 bases and J dropped 4 bases, with 12 bases sitting between them. Per germline, CDR1 MNHNS and CDR2 SASEGT.

The chain has TRBV4-2 and TRBJ1-1, with no clear D. V lost 4 bases and J 4 bases, leaving 16 bases between the germline ends. Looked up from germline, CDR1 is LGHNA and CDR2 is YNFKEQ. This CDR3 has 15 amino acids. CDR3: CASSLSHTGVTEAFF. In nucleotides, the CDR3 is TGTGCCAGCAGCCTAAGTCACACGGGAGTCACTGAAGCTTTCTTT.

The chain is built from TRBV5-5 and TRBJ2-7; D is tentatively TRBD1 or TRBD2 (6 bases each). Germline CDR1 and CDR2: SGHKS and YYEKEE (reference sequence). The CDR3 consists of 15 residues. The V end lost 3 bases, the J end lost 2 bases, and 15 bases lay between the germline ends. CDR3 coding DNA: TGTGCCAGCAGCTCCCAGGTCGGGGGCCCCTACGAGCAGTACTTC. This gives the protein CASSSQVGGPYEQYF.

This clone was detected a few times. The genes are TRBV6-1 and TRBJ1-2; D remains unclear. The V end was cut by 1 base, the J end by 8 bases, with 5 bases between. The germline gives CDR1 MNHNS, CDR2 SASEGT. CDR3 length: 11 amino acids. CDR3 residues: CASSEGVGYTF. The CDR3 region has the DNA TGTGCCAGCAGTGAAGGAGTGGGCTACACCTTC.

The CDR3 here is CAWRARTAVMNTEAFF. CDR3 nucleotides: TGTGCCTGGAGGGCCCGGACAGCCGTTATGAACACTGAAGCTTTCTTT. This chain links TRBV30 with TRBJ1-1, with D possibly TRBD1 on 6 matching bases. The V end lost 3 bases, the J end lost 0 bases, and 17 bases lay between the germline ends. The CDR3 is 16 residues long. Germline V CDR1 and CDR2: GTSNPN, SVGIG (reference sequence). Variable domain in full (rest from reference TRBV30 and TRBJ1-1): SQTIHQWPATLVQPVGSPLSLECTVEGTSNPNLYWYRQAAGRGLQLLFYSVGIGQISSEVPQNLSASRPQDRQFILSSKKLLLSDSGFYLCAWRARTAVMNTEAFFGQGTRLTVV.

The chain combines TRBV6-1 with TRBJ2-7; 11 bases agree with TRBD1. CDR1 is MNHNS, CDR2 SASEGT, per germline. The trim removed 5 bases at V and 4 bases at J, leaving 7 bases unmatched. This CDR3 has 15 residues. The CDR3, as DNA: TGTGCCAGCAGTCGAAACCGGGACAGGGGGTACGAGCAGTACTTC. Encoded protein: CASSRNRDRGYEQYF.

This sequence joins TRBV10-2 and TRBJ1-1; D gene unclear. This CDR3 region has 14 residues. CDR1 WSHSY and CDR2 SAAADI come from the germline V gene. Trimming left V 4 bases short and J 0 bases short, with 9 bases between. CDR3: CASSVTVMNTEAFF. DNA for the CDR3: TGCGCCAGCAGTGTAACGGTTATGAACACTGAAGCTTTCTTT.

The CDR3 loop is CASSLVGVGPYNEQFF. DNA of the CDR3: TGTGCCAGCAGCTTAGTAGGGGTGGGCCCTTACAATGAGCAGTTCTTC. V gene TRBV7-9 combines with J gene TRBJ2-1, with D possibly matching TRBD1 (5 bases). In germline, CDR1 is SEHNR, CDR2 FQNEAQ (reference sequence). The CDR3 spans 16 residues. The germline V and J ends were trimmed by 1 base and 4 bases, with 14 bases remaining between them.

J is TRBJ2-1 and V is TRBV7-9; 10 nucleotides match TRBD2. The CDR3 covers 17 residues. The germline gives CDR1 SEHNR, CDR2 FQNEAQ (reference sequence). V shed 4 bases and J 8 bases; nucleotides not matched to a gene: 14. The CDR3: CASSSPPSGGPSDEQFF. The CDR3 DNA sequence: TGTGCCAGCAGCTCCCCCCCTAGCGGGGGCCCCTCAGATGAGCAGTTCTTC. The whole variable domain, remainder taken from reference TRBV7-9 and TRBJ2-1, is DTGVSQNPRHKITKRGQNVTFRCDPISEHNRLYWYRQTLGQGPEFLTYFQNEAQLEKSRLLSDRFSAERPKGSFSTLEIQRTEQGDSAMYLCASSSPPSGGPSDEQFFGPGTRLTVL.

The chain recombines TRBV6-5 with TRBJ2-7; weak D call: TRBD1 (5 bases). The CDR3 has 13 amino acids. CDR1 is MNHEY, CDR2 SVGAGI, per germline. Trimming took off 11 bases at V and 7 bases at J, with 21 bases between the two ends. Here the CDR3 DNA reads TGTGCCGGGCCCGGAAGGGTAGGGGAAGAGCAGTACTTC. This sequence encodes CAGPGRVGEEQYF.

This sequence joins TRBV5-8 and TRBJ1-5; D remains unclear. Germline CDR1 is SGHTS and CDR2 is YDEGEE. The germline V and J ends were trimmed by 4 bases and 0 bases, with 14 bases remaining between them. This CDR3 region has 16 residues. The CDR3 is CASSLDFRDSNQPQHF. CDR3 bases: TGTGCCAGCAGCCTGGACTTCAGAGATAGCAATCAGCCCCAGCATTTT. The whole variable domain, filled in from reference TRBV5-8 and TRBJ1-5, reads EAGVTQSPTHLIKTRGQQATLRCSPISGHTSVYWYQQALGLGLQFLLWYDEGEERNRGNFPPRFSGRQFPNYSSELNVNALELEDSALYLCASSLDFRDSNQPQHFGDGTRLSIL.

The chain carries TRBV27 and TRBJ1-2; the match to TRBD1 covers 10 bases. Per the germline V gene, CDR1 is MNHEY and CDR2 is SMNVEV (reference sequence). V dropped 6 bases and J dropped 3; count of bases not matched to a gene: 7. The CDR3 is 15 amino acids. The CDR3 DNA reads as TGTGCCAGCAGACTTATCGGACAGGGGGACTATGGCTACACCTTC. Its protein product is CASRLIGQGDYGYTF.

This clone was seen only a few times. The chain combines TRBV18 with TRBJ1-6; 8 nucleotides match TRBD1. Germline V lookup: CDR1 KGHSH, CDR2 LQKENI. The CDR3 extends over 15 amino acids. V was clipped by 3 bases and J by 6 bases; unmatched bases: 4. DNA for the CDR3: TGTGCCAGCTCACCCCGACAGGGGATTAATTCACCCCTCCACTTT. The encoded protein is CASSPRQGINSPLHF.

The genes are TRBV27 and TRBJ1-2; TRBD1 matches 9 bases. This CDR3 region has 16 residues. Trimming at V came to 5 bases and at J to 7 bases, leaving 14 bases not matched to a gene. The germline gives CDR1 MNHEY, CDR2 SMNVEV (reference sequence). CDR3 loop: CASSPETGGGYFGYTF. DNA for the CDR3: TGTGCCAGCAGTCCCGAAACAGGGGGCGGTTATTTTGGCTACACCTTC.

The rearrangement uses TRBV6-1 and TRBJ1-6; D remains ambiguous. CDR3 size: 13 residues. Germline CDR1 reads MNHNS; CDR2 reads SASEGT. The V gene lost 9 bases and the J gene lost 14 bases, with 20 bases spanning the gap. The CDR3 reads CARSSTIGSALHF. The CDR3 DNA reads TGTGCCAGGAGTTCAACAATAGGCTCGGCCCTCCACTTT.

This clone was seen a single time. V gene TRBV19 combines with J gene TRBJ1-2, with D tentatively TRBD1 (5 bases). The CDR3 is made up of 14 amino acids. The V end lost 10 bases, the J end lost 4 bases, and 19 bases lay between the germline ends. The germline CDR1 and CDR2 sequences are LNHDA and SQIVND (reference sequence). The CDR3 nucleotides read TGTGCCACCCGATTACAGGACCAGTTCTATGGCTACACCTTC. Amino acids: CATRLQDQFYGYTF.

V is TRBV5-1 and J is TRBJ2-5; no definite D call. Germline values: CDR1 SGHRS, CDR2 YFSETQ. V shed 2 bases and J shed 4 bases, with 3 bases lying between them. This CDR3 is 11 amino acids long. The CDR3 nucleotides are TGCGCCAGCAGCTTACGAGAGACCCAGTACTTC. Translated: CASSLRETQYF.

J is TRBJ2-7 and V is TRBV15, with 7 bases identical to TRBD1. The CDR3 contains 15 residues. The germline V gene has CDR1 LNHNV and CDR2 YYDKDF (reference sequence). After removal of 8 bases from V and 0 bases from J, the junction contained 10 bases not matched to a gene. The CDR3 spells CATGIVGGTSYEQYV. As DNA, the CDR3 is TGTGCCACCGGGATCGTAGGGGGCACCTCCTACGAGCAGTACGTC.

The V gene is TRBV5-8, the J gene TRBJ1-5; D gene ambiguous. There are 13 residues in the CDR3. CDR1 is SGHTS, CDR2 YDEGEE, per germline. Trimming pared 2 bases from V and 5 bases from J, leaving 8 bases between. The CDR3 loop is CASSFERDQPQHF. DNA for the CDR3: TGTGCCAGCAGCTTCGAAAGGGATCAGCCCCAGCATTTT.

This chain uses TRBV29-1 with TRBJ1-1, with 7 bases fitting TRBD1. Germline V gene sequence: CDR1 SQVTM, CDR2 ANQGSEA. The V gene end was trimmed by 6 bases and the J gene end by 3 bases; junction bases not matched to a gene: 13. The CDR3 runs to 15 residues. In nucleotides, the CDR3 is TGCAGCGTCACCCGCAAGCAGGGGGGGGACACTGAAGCTTTCTTT. This gives the protein CSVTRKQGGDTEAFF.

The J gene is TRBJ1-5, the V gene TRBV6-5; TRBD1 matches at 9 bases. The germline V gene encodes CDR1 MNHEY and CDR2 SVGAGI. The CDR3 sequence is 14 residues long. The V gene end was trimmed by 4 bases and the J gene end by 4 bases; junction bases not matched to a gene: 2. The CDR3 region is CASSLQGANQPQHF. The CDR3 DNA reads TGTGCCAGCAGTTTACAGGGGGCGAATCAGCCCCAGCATTTT.

The genes are TRBV5-1 and TRBJ1-3; D unclear. V lost 0 bases and J 0 bases, leaving 7 bases between the germline ends. The CDR3 has 15 amino acids. Looked up from germline, CDR1 is SGHRS and CDR2 is YFSETQ. The CDR3 bases are TGCGCCAGCAGCTTGGACAGACTCTCTGGAAACACCATATATTTT. Protein product: CASSLDRLSGNTIYF.